These T cell receptor beta chains were read from a single sample in a study of T cells in Graves' hyperthyroidism and ophthalmopathy. TCRdb itself ran the multiplex PCR reads through MiXCR, one entry per CDR3 protein. The sample shows 730,000 or so distinct CDR3 sequences, about 19% of them seen only once. The source material was blood. The receptors were sampled from a woman in her fifties or sixties with Graves' hyperthyroidism that later progressed to Graves' ophthalmopathy. Each CDR3 is given with its conserved first and last residue. The D gene is left open where the match is weak. The size field is filled for only some rows; it gives once, few, many or a size class.

d_gene | abundance | j_gene | v_gene | CDR3aa | CDR3nt
NA | many | TRBJ1-2 | TRBV20-1 | CSARESGARRGYTF | TGCAGTGCTAGAGAGTCGGGAGCTCGAAGGGGCTACACCTTC
NA | NA | TRBJ2-3 | TRBV29-1 | CSVDSSTDTQYF | TGCAGCGTTGACTCTAGCACAGATACGCAGTATTTT
NA | NA | TRBJ2-3 | TRBV3-1 | CASSPTVDGADTQYF | TGTGCCAGCAGCCCTACAGTGGATGGAGCAGATACGCAGTATTTT
NA | many | TRBJ1-6 | TRBV9 | CASSVGGSETSIPLHF | TGTGCCAGCAGCGTAGGTGGGAGTGAGACCAGCATCCCCCTCCACTTT
TRBD2 | NA | TRBJ2-3 | TRBV18 | CASSPPSGLAGDRTDTQYF | TGTGCCAGCTCACCACCGAGTGGACTAGCGGGGGATCGCACAGATACGCAGTATTTT
NA | NA | TRBJ2-1 | TRBV12-3/TRBV12-4 | CASSLGSASGEQFF | TGTGCCAGCAGTTTAGGGTCCGCTAGTGGTGAGCAGTTCTTC
NA | many | TRBJ2-7 | TRBV3-1 | CASSQEWDSSYEQYF | TGTGCCAGCAGCCAAGAATGGGATAGCTCCTACGAGCAGTACTTC
TRBD1 | many | TRBJ2-3 | TRBV12-3/TRBV12-4 | CASSFRQGAPDTQYF | TGTGCCAGCAGTTTCAGGCAGGGGGCCCCAGATACGCAGTATTTT
NA | few | TRBJ1-1 | TRBV5-1 | CASSCTRPRGYTEAFF | TGCGCCAGCAGCTGTACTCGACCGCGAGGGTACACTGAAGCTTTCTTT
NA | many | TRBJ1-2 | TRBV3-1 | CASSHPRDPRVGYTF | TGTGCCAGCAGCCATCCCCGGGACCCGAGGGTCGGCTACACCTTC
NA | few | TRBJ2-7 | TRBV12-3/TRBV12-4 | CASSQSVYEQYF | TGTGCCAGCAGCCAGAGCGTCTACGAGCAGTACTTC
NA | NA | TRBJ1-1 | TRBV6-1 | CASSSERMNTEAFF | TGTGCCAGCAGTTCGGAACGGATGAACACTGAAGCTTTCTTT
TRBD1 | NA | TRBJ2-5 | TRBV6-1 | CASRKDREKETQYF | TGTGCCAGCAGGAAAGACAGGGAAAAAGAGACCCAGTACTTC
NA | NA | TRBJ1-6 | TRBV14 | CASSLREGQGTSSYNSPLHF | TGTGCCAGCTCACTAAGGGAGGGCCAGGGGACGAGCTCCTATAATTCACCCCTCCACTTT
NA | few | TRBJ2-2 | TRBV9 | CASSVGGRPNTGELFF | TGTGCCAGCAGCGTGGGGGGGCGCCCGAACACCGGGGAGCTGTTTTTT
NA | many | TRBJ1-6 | TRBV3-1 | CASSYRFSPLHF | TGTGCCAGCAGCTACAGATTTTCACCCCTCCACTTT
NA | few | TRBJ2-5 | TRBV5-5 | CASSWAGAGETQYF | TGTGCCAGCAGCTGGGCGGGGGCGGGAGAGACCCAGTACTTC
NA | few | TRBJ1-3 | TRBV7-9 | CASSSFGGSGNTIYF | TGTGCCAGCAGCTCCTTCGGGGGATCTGGAAACACCATATATTTT
NA | NA | TRBJ2-2 | TRBV14 | CASSRVVGAGTGELFF | TGTGCCAGCAGCCGCGTGGTCGGAGCAGGCACCGGGGAGCTGTTTTTT
NA | few | TRBJ2-1 | TRBV6-1 | CASSRATPSGGYEQFF | TGTGCCAGCAGTCGGGCCACACCGTCTGGGGGGTATGAGCAGTTCTTC
TRBD1 | many | TRBJ1-6 | TRBV3-1 | CASSHPTGRGNSPLHF | TGTGCCAGCAGCCATCCGACAGGGAGAGGTAATTCACCCCTCCACTTT
NA | NA | TRBJ2-5 | TRBV9 | CASSSGSTMKTQYF | TGTGCCAGCAGCTCTGGGTCCACGATGAAGACCCAGTACTTC
NA | many | TRBJ1-2 | TRBV6-1 | CASSEASGPKGGYTF | TGTGCCAGCAGTGAAGCCAGCGGTCCTAAAGGTGGCTACACCTTC
TRBD1 | NA | TRBJ1-6 | TRBV2 | CASSENRQGRSPLHF | TGTGCCAGCAGTGAAAACAGACAGGGGCGGTCACCCCTCCACTTT
TRBD1 | few | TRBJ1-2 | TRBV3-1 | CASSQGTGQIYDYTF | TGTGCCAGCAGCCAAGGGACAGGGCAAATATATGACTACACCTTC
TRBD1 | many | TRBJ1-1 | TRBV5-1 | CASSLAGTGTFTEAFF | TGCGCCAGCAGCTTGGCCGGGACAGGGACGTTCACTGAAGCTTTCTTT
TRBD1 | NA | TRBJ1-1 | TRBV25-1 | CASSEWDSRMNTEAFF | TGTGCCAGCAGTGAATGGGACAGCCGGATGAACACTGAAGCTTTCTTT
TRBD1 | many | TRBJ2-5 | TRBV10-3 | CAISEHLTGGTKTQYF | TGTGCCATCAGTGAGCATCTGACAGGGGGCACAAAGACCCAGTACTTC
NA | few | TRBJ1-6 | TRBV12-5 | CASGPMYTGTPLHF | TGTGCTAGTGGGCCCATGTACACAGGGACACCCCTCCACTTT
NA | many | TRBJ1-2 | TRBV30 | CAWSVGGDRYGYTF | TGTGCCTGGAGTGTTGGAGGGGATCGCTATGGCTACACCTTC
TRBD2 | many | TRBJ2-1 | TRBV12-3/TRBV12-4 | CASSLQGSGGANEQFF | TGTGCCAGCAGTTTACAGGGTAGCGGGGGGGCTAATGAGCAGTTCTTC
TRBD2 | few | TRBJ2-7 | TRBV11-2 | CASSLVSPGTRLNYEQYF | TGTGCCAGCAGCTTAGTTTCCCCCGGGACTAGATTAAACTACGAGCAGTACTTC
TRBD1 | NA | TRBJ2-7 | TRBV4-1 | CASSQVLTGTGSYEQYF | TGCGCCAGCAGCCAAGTACTTACCGGGACAGGGTCCTACGAGCAGTACTTC
TRBD2 | few | TRBJ2-3 | TRBV30 | CAWSVLGAGLAGLGDTQYF | TGTGCCTGGAGTGTACTGGGGGCCGGACTAGCGGGGTTGGGGGATACGCAGTATTTT
NA | many | TRBJ2-2 | TRBV3-1 | CASRQGSRAGGELFF | TGTGCCAGCAGACAAGGGTCCAGGGCCGGCGGGGAGCTGTTTTTT
NA | many | TRBJ1-2 | TRBV7-9 | CASYQSGGLGGYTF | TGTGCCAGCTACCAGAGTGGGGGATTAGGTGGCTACACCTTC
NA | many | TRBJ2-6 | TRBV30 | CAWTSGANVLTF | TGTGCCTGGACTTCTGGGGCCAACGTCCTGACTTTC
NA | few | TRBJ2-3 | TRBV19 | CASSTGTASTDTQYF | TGTGCCAGTAGCACTGGGACTGCTAGCACAGATACGCAGTATTTT
TRBD1 | NA | TRBJ2-1 | TRBV9 | CASSALTGTGDRRNEQFF | TGTGCCAGCAGCGCCTTAACCGGGACAGGGGACAGGAGGAATGAGCAGTTCTTC
NA | NA | TRBJ2-2 | TRBV12-3/TRBV12-4 | CASSLNGFGGELFF | TGTGCCAGCAGTTTAAATGGATTTGGCGGGGAGCTGTTTTTT
TRBD1 | many | TRBJ2-5 | TRBV24-1 | CATSDTGQGRGTQYF | TGTGCCACCAGTGACACCGGACAGGGAAGGGGGACCCAGTACTTC
NA | few | TRBJ1-4 | TRBV7-6 | CASSLVTSEKLFF | TGTGCCAGCAGCTTAGTTACGAGTGAAAAACTGTTTTTT